This entry lists 19 T cell receptor beta chains sequenced from one sample in a study of identical twins. TCRdb reprocessed the 5' RACE reads via MiXCR and lists one record per CDR3 protein. The table shows 400,000 to 650,000 distinct CDR3 sequences, with less than 25% occurring only once. The same specimen was also included in a second study, on T cells expressing NK-cell markers.

Sequencing used CD4+ T cells sorted from blood. These receptor sequences come from a woman younger than 35 in good health.

V and J are TRBV29-1 and TRBJ1-5; perhaps TRBD1 as D (6 bases). From germline, CDR1 is SQVTM and CDR2 ANQGSEA. V was trimmed by 2 bases and J by 6 bases, leaving 11 bases between them. The CDR3 totals 13 residues. Here the CDR3 reads CSVERGAGQPQHF. The CDR3 DNA sequence: TGCAGCGTTGAAAGGGGGGCAGGTCAGCCCCAGCATTTT. The complete variable domain, with remaining parts taken from reference TRBV29-1 and TRBJ1-5, reads SAVISQKPSRDICQRGTSLTIQCQVDSQVTMMFWYRQQPGQSLTLIATANQGSEATYESGFVIDKFPISRPNLTFSTLTVSNMSPEDSSIYLCSVERGAGQPQHFGDGTRLSIL.

The chain combines TRBV10-3 with TRBJ2-1; 10 positions agree with TRBD2. The CDR3 contains 16 residues. The germline CDR1 and CDR2 sequences are ENHRY and SYGVKD. With V trimmed by 6 bases and J by 4 bases, 9 bases remained unmatched. The CDR3 DNA reads TGTGCCATCAGGGAAGCGGGAGGGCCGTGGTACAATGAGCAGTTCTTC. Its translation is CAIREAGGPWYNEQFF.

Only a few counts were recorded for this clonotype. V is TRBV10-3 and J is TRBJ2-1, with 7 bases aligning to TRBD2. The CDR3 length is 14 residues. With V trimmed by 10 bases and J by 0 bases, 6 bases remained unmatched. Germline CDR1 reads ENHRY; CDR2 reads SYGVKD. The CDR3 DNA follows: TGTGCCACCCGGGAGGTTAGCTCCTACAATGAGCAGTTCTTC. Its translation is CATREVSSYNEQFF.

This clonotype was seen ten or more times. The chain's CDR3 is CASSERAVDGYTF. The CDR3 DNA reads as TGTGCCAGCAGTGAAAGGGCAGTAGATGGCTACACCTTC. V and J are TRBV6-1 and TRBJ1-2; D gene ambiguous. V lost 2 bases to trimming and J lost 6 bases, with 10 bases between them. CDR3 length: 13 residues. CDR1 is MNHNS and CDR2 is SASEGT in the germline V gene.

In its sample, this clonotype was seen a few times. The junction shows a germline mismatch at one end, possibly a read error. CDR3 sequence reads: CSASLSGNAPLHF. CDR3 in DNA: TGCAGTGCTAGTTTATCGGGTAATGCACCCCTCCACTTT. This chain joins TRBV20-1 and TRBJ1-6, with D unclear. The CDR3 spans 13 residues. Per the germline V gene, CDR1 is DFQATT and CDR2 is SNEGSKA (reference sequence).

This chain joins TRBV6-4 and TRBJ2-1, with 9 bases that match TRBD2. The V gene's germline CDR1 is MRHNA and CDR2 SNTAGT. V dropped 6 bases and J dropped 6; count of bases not matched to a gene: 9. The CDR3 is 15 amino acids. The CDR3, as DNA: TGTGCCAGCAGCGTAGCGGGAGTAAGGGGCAATGAGCAGTTCTTC. Protein: CASSVAGVRGNEQFF.

In its sample, this clonotype was seen a few times. This chain connects TRBV20-1 to TRBJ2-3; 7 bases match TRBD2. The CDR3 has 13 amino acids. CDR1 is DFQATT, CDR2 SNEGSKA, per germline (reference sequence). J lost 2 bases, V lost 5 bases, and 4 bases had no gene match. In DNA form, the CDR3 reads TGCAGTGCTCCCCTAGCGGACACAGATACGCAGTATTTT. Translated: CSAPLADTDTQYF.

The chain uses TRBV6-6 and TRBJ2-7; D not certain. Germline-derived CDR1 and CDR2 are MNHNY and SVGAGI (reference sequence). V lost 6 bases and J lost 4, with 10 bases in between. This CDR3 comprises 12 residues. For the CDR3, the DNA is TGTGCCAGCAGGTCGAGTTTTTACGAGCAGTACTTC. It codes for CASRSSFYEQYF.

In its sample, this clonotype was seen a few times. CDR3 sequence (DNA): TGTGCCAGCAGCTTCAGGGGCCCCTCCTACGAGCAGTACTTC. This sequence encodes CASSFRGPSYEQYF. The chain combines TRBV7-2 with TRBJ2-7; D possibly corresponds to TRBD1 (6 bases). Trimming pared 3 bases from V and 0 bases from J, leaving 9 bases between. CDR1 is SGHTA and CDR2 is FQGNSA in the germline V gene. The CDR3 has 14 residues.

V is TRBV5-1 and J is TRBJ2-1; 9 nucleotides agree with TRBD1. Trimming cost V 4 bases and J 9 bases; bases outside gene matches: 11. The CDR3 has 15 amino acids. Looked up from germline, CDR1 is SGHRS and CDR2 is YFSETQ. CDR3 coding DNA: TGCGCCAGCAGCCTACTAGGGACAGGGAGCACTGAGCAGTTCTTC. Protein product: CASSLLGTGSTEQFF.

The chain couples TRBV20-1 to TRBJ2-7; D may be TRBD2 (5 bases). Germline assignment: CDR1 DFQATT and CDR2 SNEGSKA (reference sequence). Trimming took off 3 bases at V and 1 base at J, with 10 bases between the two ends. CDR3 size: 13 residues. The CDR3 is CSASDRTSYEQYF. CDR3 coding DNA: TGCAGTGCTAGCGATCGGACTTCCTACGAGCAGTACTTC.

This chain uses TRBV6-5 with TRBJ2-1; 12 bases are shared with TRBD2. The CDR3 covers 18 residues. CDR1 is MNHEY, CDR2 SVGAGI, per germline. With V trimmed by 2 bases and J by 5 bases, 10 bases remained unmatched. CDR3 bases: TGTGCCAGCAGTTACCCGAAGACTAGCGGGAGTCGGGACAATGAGCAGTTCTTC. It specifies CASSYPKTSGSRDNEQFF.

The V call is TRBV11-2, the J call TRBJ2-1, with 11 positions matching TRBD2. The CDR3 length is 14 residues. Germline V gives CDR1 SGHAT, CDR2 FQNNGV. V gave up 3 bases and J gave up 8 bases; unmatched junction bases: 3. The CDR3 loop reads CASSFSGRAYEQFF. In DNA, the CDR3 is TGTGCCAGCAGCTTTAGCGGGAGGGCCTATGAGCAGTTCTTC.

The V gene is TRBV20-1, the J gene TRBJ2-3; a possible D gene is TRBD2 (6 bases). This CDR3 is 13 amino acids long. V was clipped by 6 bases and J by 3 bases, with 13 bases between them. Germline V gives CDR1 DFQATT, CDR2 SNEGSKA (reference sequence). CDR3: CSASESGTDTQYF. The CDR3 DNA sequence: TGCAGTGCATCAGAAAGCGGGACAGATACGCAGTATTTT.

There are a few counts of this clonotype. The rearrangement links TRBV7-2 to TRBJ2-1; tentative D call: TRBD2 (6 bases). The CDR3 covers 13 residues. The germline V gene has CDR1 SGHTA and CDR2 FQGNSA. Trimming cost V 5 bases and J 6 bases, with 11 bases left between them. The CDR3, as DNA: TGTGCCAGCAGCCTGACTAGTCTCAATGAGCAGTTCTTC. It translates to CASSLTSLNEQFF.

The rearrangement joins TRBV20-1 to TRBJ2-1; possibly TRBD2 for D (6 bases). The V end lost 3 bases, the J end lost 2 bases, and 11 bases lay between the germline ends. This CDR3 comprises 14 residues. CDR1 and CDR2 from the germline V gene are DFQATT and SNEGSKA (reference sequence). DNA for the CDR3: TGCAGTGCTAGGGAGGGGTCCGCCTACAATGAGCAGTTCTTC. Translation gives CSAREGSAYNEQFF.

This chain links TRBV6-1 with TRBJ2-2; 7 nucleotides match TRBD1. Germline V gene lookup returns CDR1 MNHNS and CDR2 SASEGT. The trim removed 2 bases at V and 7 bases at J, leaving 7 bases unmatched. This CDR3 contains 15 residues. The CDR3 sequence: CASSESEGAGGELFF. The CDR3 DNA is TGTGCCAGCAGTGAAAGTGAGGGGGCGGGCGGGGAGCTGTTTTTT.

This clonotype turned up a few times. The V call is TRBV7-2, the J call TRBJ2-7; D call uncertain. In germline, CDR1 is SGHTA, CDR2 FQGNSA. The CDR3 is 17 residues long. The V end was cut by 2 bases, the J end by 2 bases, with 19 bases between. CDR3 DNA: TGTGCCAGCAGCTTACGGGCAGTCCCTCAACTCCCCTACGAGCAGTACTTC. Protein sequence: CASSLRAVPQLPYEQYF.

This chain uses TRBV20-1 with TRBJ1-5, with D hard to call. The CDR3 consists of 12 residues. CDR1 and CDR2 from the germline V gene are DFQATT and SNEGSKA (reference sequence). Trimming took off 2 bases at V and 6 bases at J, with 8 bases between the two ends. CDR3 protein: CSARWGSQPQHF. CDR3 DNA: TGCAGTGCTAGATGGGGAAGTCAGCCCCAGCATTTT.